The 19 T cell receptor beta chains listed next were all sequenced from one sample in a study of breast tumors, draining lymph nodes, adjacent tissues. Samples came from axillary lymph nodes draining the breast cancer. TCRdb re-called the multiplex PCR reads with MiXCR, one entry per CDR3 protein. The repertoire consists of some 83,000 distinct CDR3 sequences, with roughly a fifth occurring once and the leading ten covering about 2.5%. Sequencing was done on a sample of axillary lymph node tissue. The receptors stem from a female donor with breast cancer. Some clones in this sample may be carry-over from other donors' samples.

This clonotype was counted a few times. The gene calls are TRBV3-2 and TRBJ2-7. TRBV3-2 is a documented pseudogene. The CDR3 covers 16 residues. CDR3 nucleotides: TGTGCCAGCAGCCAAGTACTAGCGGGAGGGCCTTGCGAGCAGTACTTC. Translated: CASSQVLAGGPCEQYF.

This clonotype was found many times. The chain employs TRBV11-3 and TRBJ2-1; D is uncertain. Trimming took off 0 bases at V and 3 bases at J, with 12 bases between the two ends. From germline, CDR1 is SGHNT and CDR2 YENEEA. The CDR3 totals 16 residues. The CDR3 loop reads CASSLDPGSHYNEQFF. CDR3 sequence (DNA): TGTGCCAGCAGCTTAGATCCAGGTAGCCACTACAATGAGCAGTTCTTC.

This clonotype was seen ten or more times. This chain links TRBV10-3 with TRBJ1-5, with 7 nucleotides matching TRBD1. Germline-derived CDR1 and CDR2 are ENHRY and SYGVKD. The V gene end was trimmed by 7 bases and the J gene end by 5 bases; junction bases not matched to a gene: 5. CDR3 length: 13 residues. This chain's CDR3 is CAITGGWDQPQHF. CDR3 coding DNA: TGTGCCATCACAGGGGGGTGGGATCAGCCCCAGCATTTT.

The sample holds many counts of this clonotype. CDR3: CASSFAGKSNEQFF. CDR3 DNA: TGTGCCAGCAGTTTCGCAGGTAAATCCAATGAGCAGTTCTTC. The chain uses TRBV27 and TRBJ2-1; no firm D call. The CDR3 has 14 residues. Germline assignment: CDR1 MNHEY and CDR2 SMNVEV (reference sequence). The ends were cut back, 3 bases at V and 6 bases at J, with 12 bases in the middle.

This clonotype showed up many times. The V gene is TRBV3-1, the J gene TRBJ2-1, with D perhaps TRBD2 (5 bases). This CDR3 is 12 amino acids long. Trimming removed 3 bases from V and 8 bases from J, with 8 bases in between. Germline assignment: CDR1 LGHDT and CDR2 YNNKEL (reference sequence). This CDR3 reads CASSHAGYEQFF. The CDR3 nucleotides read TGTGCCAGCAGCCATGCGGGCTATGAGCAGTTCTTC.

This clonotype was picked up many times. The chain carries TRBV12-3 or TRBV12-4 and TRBJ2-7; perhaps D is TRBD1 or TRBD2 (6 bases each). The CDR3 contains 20 residues. Trimming cost V 0 bases and J 7 bases, with 31 bases left between them. CDR3 in amino acids: CASSLAPGVLRGVEGLEQYF. The DNA of the CDR3 is TGTGCCAGCAGTTTAGCGCCGGGGGTCCTAAGGGGGGTGGAGGGGCTGGAGCAGTACTTC.

This clonotype was seen many times. The gene calls are TRBV2 and TRBJ2-7, with 8 bases identical to TRBD2. CDR3 size: 14 residues. With V trimmed by 8 bases and J by 8 bases, 14 bases remained unmatched. CDR1 is SNHLY and CDR2 is FYNNEI in the germline V gene. The CDR3 here is CASSQGLAGSQQYF. CDR3 nucleotides: TGTGCCAGCTCCCAGGGGTTAGCGGGATCACAGCAGTACTTC.

V gene TRBV7-9 combines with J gene TRBJ1-5, with TRBD1 matching 9 bases. Losses at the gene ends were 6 bases for V and 4 bases for J; bases not matched to a gene: 7. CDR1 and CDR2 from the germline V gene are SEHNR and FQNEAQ (reference sequence). This CDR3 is built from 15 residues. The CDR3 region has the DNA TGTGCCAGCAGTTCCCCGACAGGGGGGAATCAGCCCCAGCATTTT. It encodes CASSSPTGGNQPQHF.

This clonotype was detected many times. V usage is TRBV6-5 and J usage is TRBJ2-3; D possibly corresponds to TRBD2 (6 bases). V shed 7 bases and J shed 4 bases, with 18 bases lying between them. Germline V gene sequence: CDR1 MNHEY, CDR2 SVGAGI. The CDR3 totals 15 residues. CDR3 in amino acids: CASTSRGRTADTQYF. In nucleotides, the CDR3 is TGTGCCAGCACCTCCCGGGGGAGAACGGCAGATACGCAGTATTTT.

Worth noting for this clonotype: It may be a read error: a sequence one base away is much more abundant. The rearrangement links TRBV5-4 to TRBJ1-4; 8 positions agree with TRBD1. The CDR3 totals 15 residues. Germline values: CDR1 SGHNT, CDR2 YYREEE (reference sequence). In DNA, the CDR3 is TGTGCCAGCAGCCCCGGACAGGGTAGTTTCGAAAAACTGTCTTTT. It is translated as CASSPGQGSFEKLSF.

This clonotype came up many times. The V gene is TRBV9, the J gene TRBJ2-3, with 10 bases aligning to TRBD2. The CDR3 runs to 17 residues. The J segment lost 5 bases and the V segment lost 6 bases, leaving 15 bases of the junction unmatched. Germline V gives CDR1 SGDLS, CDR2 YYNGEE. The CDR3 is CASTPGGAGGLGDTQYF. The CDR3, as DNA: TGTGCCAGCACCCCAGGGGGAGCGGGAGGGCTAGGAGATACGCAGTATTTT.

Remarks on this clonotype: A much larger clone is a single base away; this may be a read error. The chain couples TRBV6-5 to TRBJ2-1; 8 nucleotides align to TRBD2. Germline-derived CDR1 and CDR2 are MNHEY and SVGAGI. J lost 0 bases, V lost 10 bases, and 5 bases had no gene match. The length of the CDR3 is 14 residues. The DNA for the CDR3 is TGTGCCAACAGAGGGACTAGCTCCTACAATGAGCAGTTCTTC. Translating gives CANRGTSSYNEQFF.

This clonotype appeared many times. The rearrangement uses TRBV20-1 and TRBJ1-5; D possibly corresponds to TRBD1 (5 bases). CDR3 length: 13 amino acids. Trimming removed 2 bases from V and 7 bases from J, with 12 bases in between. Germline V gene lookup returns CDR1 DFQATT and CDR2 SNEGSKA (reference sequence). The CDR3 region is CSARRQPSQPQHF. The CDR3 nucleotides are TGCAGTGCTAGAAGACAGCCGAGCCAGCCCCAGCATTTT.

There are a few counts of this clonotype. J is TRBJ2-7 and V is TRBV30; 10 nucleotides align to TRBD2. Germline V CDR1 and CDR2: GTSNPN, SVGIG (reference sequence). This CDR3 is 16 amino acids long. The V segment lost 4 bases and the J segment 6 bases; nucleotides outside the gene matches: 15. The CDR3 here is CAWTPTGRASGGEQYF. The CDR3 coding sequence is TGTGCCTGGACTCCCACAGGGCGGGCTAGCGGGGGCGAGCAGTACTTC.

This clonotype was seen ten or more times. This rearrangement joins TRBV27 to TRBJ2-7, with 9 bases identical to TRBD2. This CDR3 is 16 amino acids long. Germline V gene lookup returns CDR1 MNHEY and CDR2 SMNVEV (reference sequence). V gave up 8 bases and J gave up 1 base; unmatched junction bases: 12. This CDR3 is CASGLDGTSLSYEQYF. The CDR3 DNA sequence: TGTGCCAGCGGTCTAGACGGGACTAGCTTATCCTACGAGCAGTACTTC.

This clonotype came up many times. The chain joins TRBV7-8 to TRBJ2-3, with 9 bases lining up with TRBD2. Germline V gene data show CDR1 as SGHVS and CDR2 as FQNEAQ. V was pared by 1 base and J by 3 bases, with 11 bases of the junction left unmatched. This CDR3 contains 18 residues. The CDR3 bases are TGTGCCAGCAGCTTAGTGCGTAGACCTAGCGGGGCTACAGATACGCAGTATTTT. Translation gives CASSLVRRPSGATDTQYF.

Ten or more counts support this clonotype. The genes are TRBV12-3 or TRBV12-4 and TRBJ2-1; 7 nucleotides match TRBD1. This CDR3 is built from 15 residues. The trim removed 5 bases at V and 1 base at J, leaving 5 bases unmatched. CDR3 nucleotides: TGTGCCAGCAGTCAAAACAGGGGATCCTACAATGAGCAGTTCTTC. Amino acid sequence: CASSQNRGSYNEQFF.

This clonotype was found a few times. This may be a read error: a much more frequent sequence differs by one nucleotide. The V gene is TRBV6-1, the J gene TRBJ2-7; D tentatively fits TRBD1 or TRBD2 (5 bases each). The CDR3 extends over 14 amino acids. CDR1 and CDR2 from the germline V gene are MNHNS and SASEGT. Trimming removed 2 bases from V and 6 bases from J, with 14 bases in between. CDR3 DNA: TGTGCCAGCAGTGAAAAGTGGGACGGGTGCGAGCAGTACTTC. This gives the protein CASSEKWDGCEQYF.

This clonotype was detected ten times or more. This chain connects TRBV19 to TRBJ1-6; D not resolved. Trimming cost V 4 bases and J 8 bases, with 9 bases left between them. The germline V gene has CDR1 LNHDA and CDR2 SQIVND (reference sequence). The CDR3 length is 13 residues. CDR3 amino acids: CASSTIEDSPLHF. In nucleotides, the CDR3 is TGTGCCAGTAGTACCATCGAGGATTCACCCCTCCACTTT.